This paragraph covers one T cell receptor beta chain sequence. Antigen unknown. A single base separates this from a much larger clone, so it may be a read error. Each CDR3 protein gets one entry after TCRdb re-called the reads with MiXCR. The table records hundreds of thousands of distinct CDR3 sequences, roughly 31% of them present only once. This sample was included in a study of T cell repertoires in cytomegalovirus infection. The CDR3 extends over 15 amino acids. Looked up from germline, CDR1 is SGHVS and CDR2 is FNYEAQ. This sequence was found in a human donor in good health (CMV status not recorded). Some clones in this sample may be carry-over from other donors' samples. The V call is TRBV7-6, the J call TRBJ2-1; D is unclear. The J call may be faulty, since TRBJ2-7 better matches the DNA end. The sample was cultured CD8+ T cells from PBMCs, taken from culture after CMV antigen stimulation. The DNA of the CDR3 is TGTGCCAGCAGCTTATCCGGTCCAACCTACAATGAGCAGTACTTC. Its translation: CASSLSGPTYNEQYF.